The 2 T cell receptor beta chains listed next were all sequenced from one sample in a study of T-cell memory formation after mild COVID-19. TCRdb fed the 5' RACE reads into MiXCR, producing one record per CDR3 protein. The repertoire holds 250,000 to 300,000 distinct CDR3 sequences, around 15% seen once, with roughly 24% in the top ten. What was sequenced was PBMCs or a T cell subset sorted from them (not recorded which). These receptor sequences come from a young man who had mild COVID-19 (a few samples of this study predate the infection). Cell type and time point are not known.

This clonotype was seen repeatedly, ten times or more. The V call is TRBV4-1, the J call TRBJ2-1; 12 nucleotides line up with TRBD1. Germline CDR1 reads MGHRA; CDR2 reads YSYEKL. CDR3 length: 17 amino acids. Trimming cost V 4 bases and J 10 bases; bases outside gene matches: 14. This CDR3 is CASSRRGRDRGLGEQFF. CDR3 in DNA: TGCGCCAGCAGCCGCAGGGGTCGGGACAGGGGGCTAGGCGAGCAGTTCTTC.

There are a few counts of this clonotype. The genes are TRBV24-1 and TRBJ2-3; the match to TRBD2 covers 7 bases. CDR3 size: 13 residues. V was pared by 4 bases and J by 11 bases, with 8 bases of the junction left unmatched. Germline V gene data show CDR1 as KGHDR and CDR2 as SFDVKD. CDR3 region: CATSEPGLPEQYF. DNA of the CDR3: TGTGCCACCAGTGAGCCGGGACTACCCGAGCAGTATTTT.